This T cell receptor (beta chain) comes out of a study of blood T cell repertoires in COVID-19. The overall study: The analysed material was cDNA or gDNA that came from T cells, B-cell-depleted T cells, or PBMCs.

TCRdb's copy holds only in-frame clones and misses some; the assay was immunoSEQ multiplex PCR. This sample has 250,000 or so clones, with about 89% found just once. The V end lost 5 bases, the J end lost 5 bases, and 12 bases lay between the germline ends. CDR3 length: 13 residues. Per germline, CDR1 SGHTA and CDR2 FQGTGA. The TCR originated in a woman aged 35 to 49 who had recovered from COVID-19. The rearrangement links TRBV7-3 to TRBJ2-5; TRBD1 might be the D (5 bases). Sequencing input: peripheral blood. This CDR3 reads CASSLGVSETQYF. The CDR3 DNA follows: TGTGCCAGCAGCCTAGGGGTGTCGGAGACCCAGTACTTC.